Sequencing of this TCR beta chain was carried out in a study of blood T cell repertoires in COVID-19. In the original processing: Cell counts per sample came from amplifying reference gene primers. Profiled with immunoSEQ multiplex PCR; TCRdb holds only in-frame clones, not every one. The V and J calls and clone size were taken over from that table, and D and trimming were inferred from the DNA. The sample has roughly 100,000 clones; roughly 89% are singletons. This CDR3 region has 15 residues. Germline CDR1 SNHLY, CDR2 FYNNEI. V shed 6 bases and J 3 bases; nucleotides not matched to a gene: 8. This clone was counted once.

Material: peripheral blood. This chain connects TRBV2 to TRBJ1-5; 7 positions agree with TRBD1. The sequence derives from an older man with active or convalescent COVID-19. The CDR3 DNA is TGTGCCAGCAGGGAAAGAGACAGGGCCAATCAGCCCCAGCATTTT. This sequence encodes CASRERDRANQPQHF.